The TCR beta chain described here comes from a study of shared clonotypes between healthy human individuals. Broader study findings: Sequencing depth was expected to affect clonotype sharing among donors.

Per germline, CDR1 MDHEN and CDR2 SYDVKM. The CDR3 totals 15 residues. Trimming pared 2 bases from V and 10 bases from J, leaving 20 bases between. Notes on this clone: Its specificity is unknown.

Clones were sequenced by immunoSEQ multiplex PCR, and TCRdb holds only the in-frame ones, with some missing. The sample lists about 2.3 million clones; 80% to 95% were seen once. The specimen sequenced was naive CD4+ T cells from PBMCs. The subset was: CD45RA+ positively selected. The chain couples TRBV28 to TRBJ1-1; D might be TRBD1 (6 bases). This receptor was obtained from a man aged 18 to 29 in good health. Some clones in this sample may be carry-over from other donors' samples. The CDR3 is CASSLHRGGTFRAFF. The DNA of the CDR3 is TGTGCCAGCAGTTTACACCGAGGGGGGACATTCCGAGCTTTCTTT.